This record covers a single T cell receptor beta chain. Libraries were prepared by immunoSEQ multiplex PCR; TCRdb keeps only in-frame clonotypes and omits some of them. The sample yields about 240,000 clones, roughly 91% seen once. V shed 3 bases and J shed 2 bases, with 13 bases lying between them. Germline assignment: CDR1 LGHDT and CDR2 YNNKEL (reference sequence). There are 15 residues in the CDR3. The data were obtained in a study of blood T cell repertoires in COVID-19. Study information: Both acute and convalescent COVID-19 samples were obtained from the United States, Italy and Spain.

V usage is TRBV3-1 (or the pseudogene TRBV3-2) and J usage is TRBJ2-5; the D is unclear. The sequence derives from a woman in her thirties or forties who had recovered from COVID-19. Sequencing was performed on peripheral blood. This chain's CDR3 is CASSHGQLTQETQYF. CDR3 DNA: TGTGCCAGCAGCCATGGCCAACTGACACAAGAGACCCAGTACTTC.